This T cell receptor (beta chain) was sequenced for a study of blood T cell repertoires in COVID-19. Looking at the study overall: Samples came from the United States, Italy and Spain, spanning acute and convalescent COVID-19. PBMCs, B-cell-depleted T cells, or T cells provided the cDNA or gDNA that made up the material.

Authors' analysis steps: Researchers report that nucleated cell counts were estimated from reference gene primer amplification. TCRdb keeps only in-frame clones here, not all; method: immunoSEQ multiplex PCR. The DNA was the basis for D and trimming; V, J and clone size are from that table. The sample comprises 200,000 to 300,000 clones, roughly 88% of which are singletons, and under 2.5% rests with the top ten. This CDR3 has 14 amino acids. The ends were cut back, 4 bases at V and 0 bases at J, with 12 bases in the middle. Germline loops: CDR1 SQVTM, CDR2 ANQGSEA. The source is a man aged 35 to 55 who had recovered from COVID-19. Input material: peripheral blood. The rearrangement links TRBV29-1 to TRBJ1-1; D call uncertain. The CDR3 sequence: CSVGESTMNTEAFF. CDR3 in DNA: TGCAGCGTTGGGGAGAGTACGATGAACACTGAAGCTTTCTTT.